A single sample gave rise to the 7 T cell receptor beta chains below, sequenced in a study of cytomegalovirus exposure and HLA in healthy donors. 13 Jbeta primers and 60 Vbeta primers were used for the PCR. Profiled with immunoSEQ multiplex PCR; TCRdb holds only in-frame clones, not every one. The profile shows some 65,000 clones, more than 70% of them singletons. What was sequenced was PBMCs. The receptors here all came from a woman between 40 and 55 years old in good health and CMV-seropositive.

The chain combines TRBV29-1 with TRBJ2-3, with TRBD1 identical over 10 bases. The CDR3 extends over 14 amino acids. J lost 6 bases, V lost 6 bases, and 9 bases had no gene match. CDR1 and CDR2 (germline): SQVTM, ANQGSEA. Written as DNA, the CDR3 is TGCAGCGTGGGACAGGGGTCGGTTGTTGATACGCAGTATTTT. Translated: CSVGQGSVVDTQYF.

This chain connects TRBV2 to TRBJ1-4, with D possibly being TRBD1 (5 bases). The CDR3 sequence is 12 residues long. Germline-derived CDR1 and CDR2 are SNHLY and FYNNEI. Trimming stripped 7 bases from V and 6 bases from J, with 9 bases between. This CDR3 reads CASTGGDEKLFF. The CDR3, as DNA: TGTGCCAGCACGGGGGGAGATGAAAAACTGTTTTTT.

The chain employs TRBV23-1 and TRBJ2-2, with TRBD1 matching 8 bases. TRBV23-1 belongs to the ORF category, with a function that is uncertain. V lost 1 base, J lost 9 bases, and 10 bases stayed unmatched. CDR3 length: 16 amino acids. CDR3 DNA sequence: TGCGCCAGCAGTCAATTGGAGACAGGGGCTTACCGGGAGCTGTTTTTT. Translating gives CASSQLETGAYRELFF.

The chain combines TRBV5-1 with TRBJ2-3; 10 nucleotides match TRBD2. Per the germline V gene, CDR1 is SGHRS and CDR2 is YFSETQ. The CDR3 runs to 14 residues. After removal of 5 bases from V and 4 bases from J, the junction contained 4 bases not matched to a gene. In DNA, the CDR3 is TGCGCCAGCAGTACAAGCGGGGGGGCAGATACGCAGTATTTT. Its protein is CASSTSGGADTQYF.

This rearrangement joins TRBV7-8 to TRBJ1-6, with D hard to call. The germline gives CDR1 SGHVS, CDR2 FQNEAQ. V lost 3 bases to trimming and J lost 0 bases, with 12 bases between them. The CDR3 extends over 17 amino acids. The CDR3 reads CASSFGGSSSYNSPLHF. The CDR3 nucleotides are TGTGCCAGCAGCTTCGGAGGCAGCAGCTCCTATAATTCACCCCTCCACTTT.

This clone has only a few counts. The rearrangement uses TRBV30 and TRBJ2-7; 11 nucleotides align to TRBD1. CDR1 is GTSNPN and CDR2 is SVGIG in the germline V gene (reference sequence). With V trimmed by 0 bases and J by 7 bases, 8 bases remained unmatched. The CDR3 totals 15 residues. The CDR3, as DNA: TGTGCCTGGAGTGTGTTCGGACAGGGGGCAGGGGAGCAGTACTTC. Translating gives CAWSVFGQGAGEQYF.

The chain links TRBV4-3 to TRBJ2-1, with D possibly matching TRBD1 (6 bases). This CDR3 is built from 15 residues. CDR1 and CDR2 (germline): LGHNA, YSLEER. V was clipped by 2 bases and J by 4 bases, with 12 bases between them. DNA of the CDR3: TGCGCCAGCAGCCAACAGGGGAGTATTTACAATGAGCAGTTCTTC. Translating gives CASSQQGSIYNEQFF.